This T cell receptor (beta chain) comes out of a study of cytomegalovirus exposure and HLA in healthy donors. Only in-frame clones appear in the TCRdb table, and some are missing; sequencing was by immunoSEQ multiplex PCR. Here the sample spans more than 95,000 clones, 90% to 95% being singletons. The donors were members of the validation cohort, which comprised approximately 120 subjects and was separate from the first cohort of 666 subjects. Note on this clone: No antigen is known for it.

V was trimmed by 6 bases and J by 0 bases, leaving 6 bases between them. Germline CDR1 and CDR2: MGHRA and YSYEKL. The CDR3 runs 12 residues. Whole-study findings and limits: The majority of TCR sequences were rare, yet some public TCRs appeared in many donors.

The clonotype originates from a woman aged 18-29 years in good health and CMV-seronegative. The rearrangement links TRBV4-1 to TRBJ2-7; no reliable D call. Material: PBMCs. The CDR3: CASRGRSYEQYF. CDR3 coding DNA: TGCGCCAGCAGGGGCCGCTCCTACGAGCAGTACTTC.